The 8 T cell receptor beta chains below come from one sample, sequenced in a study of blood T cell repertoires in COVID-19 (dated by TCRdb to 2018 to 2020). The method was the immunoSEQ multiplex PCR assay. The table was pulled from immuneACCESS by TCRdb, which kept in-frame rearrangements only. Such tables lose some clones; where checked, under half of the loss comes from unresolved V genes, and the rest has no known cause. The sample table shows around 180,000 clones, and 81% are seen once. The ten largest clones add up to 12% of the sample. The specimen sequenced was peripheral blood. These receptors all come from a woman of 80 years or more with COVID-19, enrolled during active disease.

The chain couples TRBV6-5 to TRBJ2-1, with D perhaps TRBD2 (5 bases). Germline V CDR1 and CDR2: MNHEY, SVGAGI. CDR3 length equals 12 residues. The ends were cut back, 8 bases at V and 6 bases at J, with 11 bases in the middle. DNA of the CDR3: TGTGCCAGCCACACTAGAGCCAATGAGCAGTTCTTC. Protein sequence: CASHTRANEQFF.

This clone has a count of ten or more. This chain uses TRBV27 with TRBJ2-1, with 8 bases that match TRBD1. The CDR3 has 14 residues. After removal of 5 bases from V and 6 bases from J, the junction contained 6 bases not matched to a gene. From germline, CDR1 is MNHEY and CDR2 SMNVEV (reference sequence). In DNA, the CDR3 is TGTGCCAGCAGTCATGGACAGGGAGGCAATGAGCAGTTCTTC. Its translation is CASSHGQGGNEQFF.

This chain links TRBV20-1 with TRBJ1-2, with D perhaps TRBD1 (6 bases). Trimming left V 3 bases short and J 2 bases short, with 13 bases between. Germline V lookup: CDR1 DFQATT, CDR2 SNEGSKA (reference sequence). The CDR3 length is 14 residues. The CDR3 reads CSASPLDRNYGYTF. The CDR3 bases are TGCAGTGCTAGTCCCCTGGACAGAAACTATGGCTACACCTTC.

The rearrangement joins TRBV24-1 to TRBJ2-2; 8 nucleotides agree with TRBD1. The CDR3 contains 16 residues. Germline V gene sequence: CDR1 KGHDR, CDR2 SFDVKD. V lost 8 bases and J lost 1; bases outside the gene matches: 8. The CDR3 region has the DNA TGTGCCACCACCCAAACCGGGACAGGGAACACCGGGGAGCTGTTTTTT. Its protein is CATTQTGTGNTGELFF.

The rearrangement links TRBV7-2 to TRBJ1-2; no clear D gene. There are 13 residues in the CDR3. V lost 4 bases and J lost 2, with 8 bases in between. Germline values: CDR1 SGHTA, CDR2 FQGNSA. The CDR3 DNA is TGTGCCAGCAGCTGGACTCTGAACTATGGCTACACCTTC. Translated, it gives CASSWTLNYGYTF.

The chain links TRBV11-2 to TRBJ2-7, with 9 bases matching TRBD1. This CDR3 comprises 13 residues. Trimming removed 4 bases from V and 12 bases from J; junction bases left unmatched: 10. The germline CDR1 and CDR2 sequences are SGHAT and FQNNGV. CDR3 nucleotides: TGTGCCAGCAGCTCATGGGACAGGGAGTCCGCGTACTTC. This sequence encodes CASSSWDRESAYF.

The chain couples TRBV4-3 to TRBJ2-7; maybe TRBD2 (5 bases). Germline V gives CDR1 LGHNA, CDR2 YSLEER. This CDR3 contains 15 residues. V was cut by 1 base and J by 0 bases, with 10 bases left in between. CDR3 coding DNA: TGCGCCAGCAGCCAAGGACCGGGAAGCTCCTACGAGCAGTACTTC. It encodes CASSQGPGSSYEQYF.

The J gene is TRBJ2-2, the V gene TRBV5-4; D ambiguous. The CDR3 sequence is 14 residues long. Per germline, CDR1 SGHNT and CDR2 YYREEE (reference sequence). The germline V and J ends were trimmed by 2 bases and 0 bases, with 5 bases remaining between them. CDR3 protein: CASSFTPNTGELFF. The CDR3 region has the DNA TGTGCCAGCAGCTTTACACCGAACACCGGGGAGCTGTTTTTT.